This T cell receptor (beta chain) was sequenced during a study of T-cell reconstitution after alpha-beta-depleted transplantation in children (dated by TCRdb to about 2016). In the study overall: T-cell immune reconstitution after TCRalphabeta/CD19-depleted allogeneic hematopoietic cell transplantation in children was quantitatively tracked in the study by means of TCR repertoire profiling. On the study overall, not on this receptor specifically: Over the following months the frequencies of hyperexpanded clones went down, and after one year T-cell counts and TCRbeta diversity were mostly credited to newly produced T cells. Apparently early alphabetaT-cell count recovery about two months after transplant reportedly relied on only several hundred rapidly expanded clones derived from non-depleted graft cells. In some patients, high TCRbeta diversity at day 60 was attributed to recipient T cells and intrathymic progenitors that had survived conditioning.

Libraries came from PCR. The run used an Illumina HiSeq 2500. Molecular barcoding was employed in the preparation of TCR libraries, with unique molecular identifiers being used to normalize TCRbeta repertoire quantification. TCRdb passed the public sequencing reads through fastp at Q25 and MiXCR, retaining productive beta sequences. Every entry covers one CDR3 protein and lists the most common genes and DNA from its rows. For this sample there are hundreds of thousands of distinct CDR3 sequences; around 15% appear just once. The top ten clones comprise just under 5% of the sample. Remarks on this clonotype: It has no known antigen specificity. No qualities accompany the bases; no much larger clone lies one base away.

The intended sense of this specimen's treatment or condition label: allogeneic hematopoietic cell transplantation with graft depleted of TCRalphabeta T cells and CD19 B cells. The transplant recipients were children given TCRalphabeta/CD19-depleted allogeneic hematopoietic cell grafts. Trimming removed 0 bases from V and 2 bases from J, leaving 10 bases between the germline ends. The CDR3, cysteine through phenylalanine, is 15 amino acids long. CDR3 DNA only is kept here, 45 bases in frame from base 1. The germline V gene yields LGHNA for CDR1 and YNFKEQ for CDR2. The chain is encoded by TRBV4-2 joined to TRBJ2-5; no D gene call is confident. The sequenced sample was PBMCs, mostly from graft donor cells, obtained 360 days after TCRalphabeta/CD19-depleted stem cell transplant. This clonotype was obtained from a male patient aged 10 to 17 who had a stem cell transplant for acute lymphoblastic leukemia, so the T cells may come from the graft donor. The CDR3 loop reads CASSQDVKVQETQYF. The bases read TGTGCCAGCAGCCAAGATGTGAAGGTACAAGAGACCCAGTACTTC.